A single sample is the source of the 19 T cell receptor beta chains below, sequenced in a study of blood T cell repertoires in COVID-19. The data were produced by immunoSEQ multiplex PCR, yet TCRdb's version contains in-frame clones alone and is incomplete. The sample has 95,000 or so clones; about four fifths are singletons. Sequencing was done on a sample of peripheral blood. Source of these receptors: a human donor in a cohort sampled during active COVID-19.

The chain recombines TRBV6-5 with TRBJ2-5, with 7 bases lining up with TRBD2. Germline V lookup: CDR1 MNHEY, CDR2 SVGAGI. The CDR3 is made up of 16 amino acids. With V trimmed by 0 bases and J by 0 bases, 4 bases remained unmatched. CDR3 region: CASSYSGGGNQETQYF. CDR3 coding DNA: TGTGCCAGCAGTTACTCGGGGGGGGGAAACCAAGAGACCCAGTACTTC.

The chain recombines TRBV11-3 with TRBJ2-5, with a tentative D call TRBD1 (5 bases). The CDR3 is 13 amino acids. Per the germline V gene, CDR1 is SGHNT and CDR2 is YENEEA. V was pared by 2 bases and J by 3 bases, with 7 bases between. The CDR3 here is CASSLRGKETQYF. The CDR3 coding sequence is TGTGCCAGCAGCTTAAGGGGTAAAGAGACCCAGTACTTC.

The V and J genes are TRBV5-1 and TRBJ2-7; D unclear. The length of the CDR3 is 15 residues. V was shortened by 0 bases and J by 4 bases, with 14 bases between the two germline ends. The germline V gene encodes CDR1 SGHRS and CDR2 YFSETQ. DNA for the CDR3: TGCGCCAGCAGCTTGGCCCTTGGCGGCTTATACGAGCAGTACTTC. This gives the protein CASSLALGGLYEQYF. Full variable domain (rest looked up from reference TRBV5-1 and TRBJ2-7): KAGVTQTPRYLIKTRGQQVTLSCSPISGHRSVSWYQQTPGQGLQFLFEYFSETQRNKGNFPGRFSGRQFSNSRSEMNVSTLELGDSALYLCASSLALGGLYEQYFGPGTRLTVT.

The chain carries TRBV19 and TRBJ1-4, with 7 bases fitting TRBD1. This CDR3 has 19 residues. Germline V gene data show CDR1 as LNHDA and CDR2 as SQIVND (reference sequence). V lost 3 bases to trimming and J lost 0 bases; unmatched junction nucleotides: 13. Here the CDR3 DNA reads TGTGCCAGTAGTATCCTCCCGGGGACAGTCGGGGCAACTAATGAAAAACTGTTTTTT. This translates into CASSILPGTVGATNEKLFF.

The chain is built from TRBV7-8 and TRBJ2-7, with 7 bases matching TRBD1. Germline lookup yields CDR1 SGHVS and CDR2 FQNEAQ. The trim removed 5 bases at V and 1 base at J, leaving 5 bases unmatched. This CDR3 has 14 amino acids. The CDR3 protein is CASSATGQSYEQYF. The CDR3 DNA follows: TGTGCCAGCAGCGCGACGGGACAGTCCTACGAGCAGTACTTC. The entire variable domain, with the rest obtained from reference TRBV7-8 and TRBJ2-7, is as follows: GAGVSQSPRYKVAKRGQDVALRCDPISGHVSLFWYQQALGQGPEFLTYFQNEAQLDKSGLPSDRFFAERPEGSVSTLKIQRTQQEDSAVYLCASSATGQSYEQYFGPGTRLTVT.

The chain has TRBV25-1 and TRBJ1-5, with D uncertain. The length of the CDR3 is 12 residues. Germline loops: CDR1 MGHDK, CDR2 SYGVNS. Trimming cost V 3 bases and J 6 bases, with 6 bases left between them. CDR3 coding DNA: TGTGCCAGCAGTGATCCCGGTCAGCCCCAGCATTTT. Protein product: CASSDPGQPQHF. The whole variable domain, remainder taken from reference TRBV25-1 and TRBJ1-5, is EADIYQTPRYLVIGTGKKITLECSQTMGHDKMYWYQQDPGMELHLIHYSYGVNSTEKGDLSSESTVSRIRTEHFPLTLESARPSHTSQYLCASSDPGQPQHFGDGTRLSIL.

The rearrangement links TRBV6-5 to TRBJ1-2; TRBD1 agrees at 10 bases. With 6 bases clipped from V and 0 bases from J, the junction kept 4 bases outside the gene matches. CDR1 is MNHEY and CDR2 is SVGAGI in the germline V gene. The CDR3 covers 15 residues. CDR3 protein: CASSDRGLPNYGYTF. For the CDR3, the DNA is TGTGCCAGCAGCGACAGGGGGCTCCCTAACTATGGCTACACCTTC.

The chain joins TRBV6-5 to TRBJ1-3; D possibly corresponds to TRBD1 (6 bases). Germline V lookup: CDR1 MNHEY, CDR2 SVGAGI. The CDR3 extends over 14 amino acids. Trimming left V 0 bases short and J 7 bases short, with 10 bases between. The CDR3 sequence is CASSYSTGRNTIYF. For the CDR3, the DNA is TGTGCCAGCAGTTACTCGACAGGACGGAACACCATATATTTT.

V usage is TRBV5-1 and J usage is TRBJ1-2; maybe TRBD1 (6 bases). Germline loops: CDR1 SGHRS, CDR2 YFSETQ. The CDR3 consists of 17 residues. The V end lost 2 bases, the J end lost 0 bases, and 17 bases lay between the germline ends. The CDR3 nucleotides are TGCGCCAGCAGCTTAACAGGGTCGCCCCGTACTAACTATGGCTACACCTTC. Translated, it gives CASSLTGSPRTNYGYTF.

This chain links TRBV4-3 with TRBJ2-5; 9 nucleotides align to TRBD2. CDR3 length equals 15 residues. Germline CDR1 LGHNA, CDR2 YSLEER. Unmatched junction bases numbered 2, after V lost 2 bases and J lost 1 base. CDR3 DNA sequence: TGCGCCAGCAGCCAACTAGCGGGAATCCAAGAGACCCAGTACTTC. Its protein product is CASSQLAGIQETQYF.

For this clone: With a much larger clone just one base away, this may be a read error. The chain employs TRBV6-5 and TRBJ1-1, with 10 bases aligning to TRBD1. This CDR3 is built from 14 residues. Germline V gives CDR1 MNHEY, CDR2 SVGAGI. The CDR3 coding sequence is TGTGCCAACAGTAAGGACAGGGGGTACGGTGAAGCTTTCTTT. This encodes CANSKDRGYGEAFF.

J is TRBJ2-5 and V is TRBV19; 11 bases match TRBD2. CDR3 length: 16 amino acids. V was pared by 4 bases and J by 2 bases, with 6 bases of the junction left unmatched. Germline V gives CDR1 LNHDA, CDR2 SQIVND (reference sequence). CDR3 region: CASSRTRTSGQETQYF. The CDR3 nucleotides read TGTGCCAGTAGTAGAACACGGACTAGCGGGCAAGAGACCCAGTACTTC.

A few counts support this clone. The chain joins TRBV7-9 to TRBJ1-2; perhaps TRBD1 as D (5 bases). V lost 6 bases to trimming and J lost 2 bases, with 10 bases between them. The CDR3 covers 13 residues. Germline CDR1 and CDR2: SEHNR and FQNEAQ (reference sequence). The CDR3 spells CASSETANYGYTF. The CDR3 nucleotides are TGTGCCAGCAGTGAGACAGCGAACTATGGCTACACCTTC. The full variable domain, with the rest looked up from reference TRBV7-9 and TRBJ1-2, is DTGVSQNPRHKITKRGQNVTFRCDPISEHNRLYWYRQTLGQGPEFLTYFQNEAQLEKSRLLSDRFSAERPKGSFSTLEIQRTEQGDSAMYLCASSETANYGYTFGSGTRLTVV.

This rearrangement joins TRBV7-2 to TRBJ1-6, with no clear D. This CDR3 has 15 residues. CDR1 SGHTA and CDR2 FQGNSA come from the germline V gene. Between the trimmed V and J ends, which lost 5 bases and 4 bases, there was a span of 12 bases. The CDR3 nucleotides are TGTGCCAGCAGCACATCAGGAGGGTATAATTCACCCCTCCACTTT. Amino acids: CASSTSGGYNSPLHF.

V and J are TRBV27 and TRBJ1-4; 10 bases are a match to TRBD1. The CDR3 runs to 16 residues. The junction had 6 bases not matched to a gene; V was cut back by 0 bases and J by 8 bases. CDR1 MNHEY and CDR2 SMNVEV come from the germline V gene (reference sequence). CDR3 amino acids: CASSLSRGQGWEKLFF. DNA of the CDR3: TGTGCCAGCAGTTTATCGAGGGGACAGGGGTGGGAAAAACTGTTTTTT.

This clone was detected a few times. CDR3 sequence: CSALVAGNTIYF. DNA of the CDR3: TGCAGCGCTTTAGTGGCTGGAAACACCATATATTTT. The gene calls are TRBV29-1 and TRBJ1-3; D gene uncertain. The CDR3 contains 12 residues. V was clipped by 7 bases and J by 2 bases, with 9 bases between them. Germline V lookup: CDR1 SQVTM, CDR2 ANQGSEA. Combining the CDR3 with reference TRBV29-1 and TRBJ1-3 gives the whole variable domain SAVISQKPSRDICQRGTSLTIQCQVDSQVTMMFWYRQQPGQSLTLIATANQGSEATYESGFVIDKFPISRPNLTFSTLTVSNMSPEDSSIYLCSALVAGNTIYFGEGSWLTVV.

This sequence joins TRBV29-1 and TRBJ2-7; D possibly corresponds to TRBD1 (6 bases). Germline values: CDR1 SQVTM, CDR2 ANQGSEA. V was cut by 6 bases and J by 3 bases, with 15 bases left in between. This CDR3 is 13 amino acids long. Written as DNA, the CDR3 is TGCAGCGTCCGCAGGGGTGGGGGCTACGAGCAGTACTTC. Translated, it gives CSVRRGGGYEQYF.

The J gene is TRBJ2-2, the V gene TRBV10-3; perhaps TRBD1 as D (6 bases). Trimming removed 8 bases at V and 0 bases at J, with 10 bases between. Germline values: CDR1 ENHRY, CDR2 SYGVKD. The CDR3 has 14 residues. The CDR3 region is CAIVGTPNTGELFF. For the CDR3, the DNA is TGTGCCATCGTCGGGACACCGAACACCGGGGAGCTGTTTTTT.

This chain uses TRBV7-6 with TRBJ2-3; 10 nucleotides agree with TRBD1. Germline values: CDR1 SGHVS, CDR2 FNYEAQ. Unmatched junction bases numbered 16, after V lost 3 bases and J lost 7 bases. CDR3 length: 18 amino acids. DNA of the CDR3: TGTGCCAGCAGCTTCAGCCCCCCCGGGACAGGGGTTGGGAATACGCAGTATTTT. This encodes CASSFSPPGTGVGNTQYF.